The T cell receptor beta chain described here comes from a study of blood T cell repertoires in COVID-19. CDR1 is LGHNA and CDR2 is YSLEER in the germline V gene. The CDR3 is made up of 16 amino acids. The V end lost 0 bases, the J end lost 0 bases, and 11 bases lay between the germline ends. Assay: immunoSEQ multiplex PCR; the TCRdb copy retains only in-frame clones and omits some. The sample has some 150,000 clones; about nine tenths are singletons. This clonotype originated in a woman aged 60 to 75 with active or convalescent COVID-19. Sequencing used peripheral blood. The chain recombines TRBV4-3 with TRBJ1-1; a weak D match, TRBD1 (5 bases). The chain's CDR3 is CASSQDRWGVNTEAFF. As DNA, the CDR3 is TGCGCCAGCAGCCAAGATAGGTGGGGCGTGAACACTGAAGCTTTCTTT.